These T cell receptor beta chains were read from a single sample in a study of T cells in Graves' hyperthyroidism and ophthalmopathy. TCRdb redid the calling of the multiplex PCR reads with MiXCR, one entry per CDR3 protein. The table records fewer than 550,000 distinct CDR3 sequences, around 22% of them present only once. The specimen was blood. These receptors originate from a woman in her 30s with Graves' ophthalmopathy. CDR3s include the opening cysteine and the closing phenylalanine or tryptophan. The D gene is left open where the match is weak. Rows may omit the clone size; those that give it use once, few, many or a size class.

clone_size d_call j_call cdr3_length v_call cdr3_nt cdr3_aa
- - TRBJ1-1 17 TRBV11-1 TGTGCCAGCAGCTTCTCCCCGATCCACACCTTGAACACTGAAGCTTTCTTT CASSFSPIHTLNTEAFF
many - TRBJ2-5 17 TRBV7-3 TGTGCCAGCAGCTTAACGGCCCAGGGGGGAGCTGGGGAGACCCAGTACTTC CASSLTAQGGAGETQYF
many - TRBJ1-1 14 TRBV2 TGTGCCAGCTCTCGAGAACCGTCCTACACTGAAGCTTTCTTT CASSREPSYTEAFF
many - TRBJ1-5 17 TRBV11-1 TGTGCCAGCAGCTTTTGGGGACAAGGGCATGGCAATCAGCCCCAGCATTTT CASSFWGQGHGNQPQHF
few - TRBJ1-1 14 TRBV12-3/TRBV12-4 TGTGCCAGCAGTTTAGGGCAGCCCCAAGATGAAGCTTTCTTT CASSLGQPQDEAFF
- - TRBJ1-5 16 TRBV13 TGTGCCAGCAGCTTAAGTCTTGGCGGACCCAATCAGCCCCAGCATTTT CASSLSLGGPNQPQHF
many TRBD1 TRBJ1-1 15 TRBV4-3 TGCGCCAGCAGCCAAGTGAACCAGGGGGCTTCAGAAGCTTTCTTT CASSQVNQGASEAFF
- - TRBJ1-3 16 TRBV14 TGTGCCAGCAGCCATTTGTCCACCAACTCTGGAAACACCATATATTTT CASSHLSTNSGNTIYF
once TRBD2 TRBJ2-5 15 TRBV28 TGTGCCAGCAGTTTTATCACCGGGCTGCGGGAGACCCAGGACTTC CASSFITGLRETQDF
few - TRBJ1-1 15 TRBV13 TGTGCCAGCAGCTCCCCGCGCGGGGTGGACACTGAAGCTTTCTTT CASSSPRGVDTEAFF
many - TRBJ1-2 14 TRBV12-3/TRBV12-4 TGTGCCAGCACTTTAGCGGACTGGACCCATGGCTACACCTTC CASTLADWTHGYTF
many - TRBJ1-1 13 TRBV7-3 TGTGCCAGCAGTCCCCGGGGTGTAACTGAAGCTTTCTTT CASSPRGVTEAFF
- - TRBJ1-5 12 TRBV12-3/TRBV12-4 TGTGCCAGCAGTTTAGGGACAGAGGTCGAGCATTTT CASSLGTEVEHF
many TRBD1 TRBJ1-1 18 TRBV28 TGTGCCAGCAGTCCCTTTGCTCCAGGGGGCGATCTGAACACTGAAGCTTTCTTT CASSPFAPGGDLNTEAFF
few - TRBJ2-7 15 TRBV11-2 TGTGCCAGCAGCTTAGAGACTAGAGGCCCCTACGAGCAGTACTTC CASSLETRGPYEQYF
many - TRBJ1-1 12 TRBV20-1 TGCAGTGCAAAACAGGGTTACACTGAAGCTTTCTTT CSAKQGYTEAFF
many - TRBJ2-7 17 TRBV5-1 TGCGCCAGCACCTGGGGAAAACTGGACAGTCCTTCCTACGAGCAGTACTTC CASTWGKLDSPSYEQYF
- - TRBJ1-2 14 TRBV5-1 TGCGCCAGCAGCTTGGTGGGGGAGAACTATGGCTACACCTTC CASSLVGENYGYTF
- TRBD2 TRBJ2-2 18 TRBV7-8 TGTGCCAGCAGCTTAGGACTAGCGGGGGGGCGTAACACCGGGGAGCTGTTTTTT CASSLGLAGGRNTGELFF
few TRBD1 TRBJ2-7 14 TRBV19 TGTGCCAGTAGTATAAGGACAGGGACCGACGAGCAGTACTTC CASSIRTGTDEQYF
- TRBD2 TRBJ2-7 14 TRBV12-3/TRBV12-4 TGTGCCAGCACCGCCCGGGCGGGAGCCTACGAGCAGTACTTC CASTARAGAYEQYF
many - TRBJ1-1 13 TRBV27 TGTGCCAGCAGGGCATACAGAAACACTGAAGCTTTCTTT CASRAYRNTEAFF
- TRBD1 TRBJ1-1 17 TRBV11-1 TGTGCCAGCAGCTCGCAAAGGGACAGGACTGTGAGCACTGAAGCTTTCTTT CASSSQRDRTVSTEAFF
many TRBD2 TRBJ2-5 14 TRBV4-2 TGTGCCAGCAGCGCCTCCCTAGCGGGAGAGACCCAGTACTTC CASSASLAGETQYF
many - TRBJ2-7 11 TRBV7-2 TGTGCCAGCAGCCCCGGCCTGGAGCAGTACTTC CASSPGLEQYF
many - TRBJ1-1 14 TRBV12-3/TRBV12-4 TGTGCCAGCAGTACTAGAACAGGGAACACTGAAGCTTTCTTT CASSTRTGNTEAFF
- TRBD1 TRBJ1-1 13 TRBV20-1 TGCAGTGCTTCCCCCCCGCCGGGACAGTGGTCTTTCTTT CSASPPPGQWSFF
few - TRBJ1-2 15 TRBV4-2 TGTGCCAGCAGCCAAGAGGACGGAGCTAACTATGGCTACACCTTC CASSQEDGANYGYTF
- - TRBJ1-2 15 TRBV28 TGTGCCAGCAGTTTAGGTCTATTAAGTAACTATGGCTACACCTTC CASSLGLLSNYGYTF
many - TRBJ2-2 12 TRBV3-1 TGTGCCAGCAGCCTATTCACCGGGGAGCTGTTTTTT CASSLFTGELFF
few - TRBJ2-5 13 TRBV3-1 TGTGCCTCCCACGCGGGGCTTTGGGAGACCCAGTACTTC CASHAGLWETQYF
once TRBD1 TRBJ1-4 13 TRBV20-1 TGCAGTGCTAGGGCGACAGGGGATGAAAAACTGTTTTTT CSARATGDEKLFF
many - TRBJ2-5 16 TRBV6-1 TGTGCCAGCACCATTCTCGACAGCGCGGTTAAGGAGACCCAGTACTTC CASTILDSAVKETQYF
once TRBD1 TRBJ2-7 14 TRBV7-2 TGTGCCAGCAGCGTCCGACAGGGGATCTACGAGCAGTACTTC CASSVRQGIYEQYF
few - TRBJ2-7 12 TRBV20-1 TGCAGTGCTAGTGGCTCAGCCTACGAGCAGTACTTC CSASGSAYEQYF
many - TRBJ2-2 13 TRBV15 TGTGCCACCAGCAACCACGACACCGGGGAGCTGTTTTTT CATSNHDTGELFF
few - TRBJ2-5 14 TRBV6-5 TGTGCCAGCAGTTCTACAGGGCTGAGAGAGACCCAGTACTTC CASSSTGLRETQYF
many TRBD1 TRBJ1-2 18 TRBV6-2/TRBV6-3 TGTGCCAGCAGCTTCCTCCGGGACAGGGGACTCACTAACTATGGCTACACCTTC CASSFLRDRGLTNYGYTF
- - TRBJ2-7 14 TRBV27 TGTGCCAGCAGCCTCACAGGGACTTTAGACGAGCAGTACTTC CASSLTGTLDEQYF